The 21 T cell receptor beta chains below all came from one sample that was sequenced in a study of CD8+CD57+ T cells in acquired aplastic anemia. An expansion of CD8+CD57+ cells by flow cytometry had been shown in patients chosen for sequencing. Genomic DNA was employed as the template in profiling TCR beta VDJ and CDR3. TCRdb processed the reads anew with MiXCR; each CDR3 protein has one entry. The repertoire holds around 170,000 distinct CDR3 sequences, with under 55% as singletons. The sequencing sample was made of sorted CD4+, CD8+, or CD8+CD57+ T cells (not recorded which) from PBMCs. The receptors originated from a human donor with aplastic anemia.

The chain is built from TRBV2 and TRBJ2-7; 8 nucleotides match TRBD2. Germline CDR1 SNHLY, CDR2 FYNNEI. This CDR3 comprises 15 residues. The V segment lost 6 bases and the J segment 4 bases; nucleotides outside the gene matches: 11. The CDR3 here is CASRGEAGEGYEQYF. CDR3 nucleotide sequence: TGTGCCAGCAGGGGCGAAGCGGGAGAGGGGTACGAGCAGTACTTC.

This clonotype was detected once. The chain uses TRBV4-2 and TRBJ2-7; D is ambiguous. V lost 0 bases and J 3 bases, leaving 12 bases between the germline ends. CDR1 LGHNA and CDR2 YNFKEQ come from the germline V gene. The CDR3 is 15 residues long. The CDR3 DNA reads TGTGCCAGCAGCCAAGATCCAGACCCGCGCTACGAGCAGTACTTC. It is translated as CASSQDPDPRYEQYF.

The chain couples TRBV7-2 to TRBJ2-5; TRBD2 agrees at 9 bases. The germline V gene encodes CDR1 SGHTA and CDR2 FQGNSA. The CDR3 extends over 16 amino acids. Trimming took 1 base from V and 5 from J; bases not matched to a gene: 8. DNA of the CDR3: TGTGCCAGCAGCTTAGTCCCGGGACTAGCAATTGAGACCCAGTACTTC. This sequence encodes CASSLVPGLAIETQYF.

This clonotype has a count of ten or more. The chain carries TRBV24-1 and TRBJ2-7; D gene uncertain. Trimming shortened V by 5 bases and J by 0 bases, and 4 bases separated the two germline ends. The germline CDR1 and CDR2 sequences are KGHDR and SFDVKD. The CDR3 runs 12 residues. CDR3: CATSGSSYEQYF. In DNA form, the CDR3 reads TGTGCCACCAGTGGCAGCTCCTACGAGCAGTACTTC.

V usage is TRBV20-1 and J usage is TRBJ2-3; D might be TRBD1 or TRBD2, each matching 5 bases. Looked up from germline, CDR1 is DFQATT and CDR2 is SNEGSKA (reference sequence). The CDR3 covers 12 residues. V shed 6 bases and J shed 2 bases, with 9 bases lying between them. The CDR3 region is CSAAGTTDTQYF. CDR3 DNA: TGCAGTGCGGCCGGGACCACAGATACGCAGTATTTT.

Many counts were recorded for this clonotype. The chain links TRBV19 to TRBJ2-1, with 7 nucleotides matching TRBD1. The junction had 8 bases not matched to a gene; V was cut back by 10 bases and J by 5 bases. The CDR3 consists of 13 residues. Germline V gene lookup returns CDR1 LNHDA and CDR2 SQIVND (reference sequence). CDR3 in amino acids: CATEGQLHNEQFF. The DNA for the CDR3 is TGTGCCACCGAGGGACAGCTACACAATGAGCAGTTCTTC. Filled out from reference TRBV19 and TRBJ2-1, the complete variable domain reads DGGITQSPKYLFRKEGQNVTLSCEQNLNHDAMYWYRQDPGQGLRLIYYSQIVNDFQKGDIAEGYSVSREKKESFPLTVTSAQKNPTAFYLCATEGQLHNEQFFGPGTRLTVL.

The chain couples TRBV6-1 to TRBJ2-7, with D hard to call. V shed 7 bases and J shed 7 bases, with 14 bases lying between them. This CDR3 has 12 amino acids. Germline loops: CDR1 MNHNS, CDR2 SASEGT. In nucleotides, the CDR3 is TGTGCCAGCACCTCCGGACGGGCGGAGCAGTACTTC. Residues: CASTSGRAEQYF.

This clonotype was recorded at least ten times. This chain links TRBV9 with TRBJ1-4; possibly TRBD1 for D (6 bases). CDR1 and CDR2 (germline): SGDLS, YYNGEE. V lost 2 bases to trimming and J lost 4 bases, with 15 bases between them. This CDR3 region has 16 residues. In DNA form, the CDR3 reads TGTGCCAGCAGCGTTGGCGTAGGGGGGAGTAATGAAAAACTGTTTTTT. This sequence encodes CASSVGVGGSNEKLFF.

The V call is TRBV9, the J call TRBJ2-5; a weak D match, TRBD1 (6 bases). The V end lost 1 base, the J end lost 4 bases, and 14 bases lay between the germline ends. There are 15 residues in the CDR3. Germline CDR1 is SGDLS and CDR2 is YYNGEE. CDR3 region: CASSVSPQGTETQYF. In DNA, the CDR3 is TGTGCCAGCAGCGTAAGCCCCCAGGGGACAGAGACCCAGTACTTC.

This clonotype was seen only a few times. The chain uses TRBV20-1 and TRBJ2-5; no reliable D call. The CDR3 extends over 12 amino acids. The V end was cut by 3 bases, the J end by 5 bases, with 10 bases between. Germline V gene data show CDR1 as DFQATT and CDR2 as SNEGSKA (reference sequence). CDR3 bases: TGCAGTGCTAGTCCCCTCTTGGAGACCCAGTACTTC. Translating it yields CSASPLLETQYF.

The chain couples TRBV25-1 to TRBJ1-2; the D gene is possibly TRBD1 (5 bases). The CDR3 is made up of 14 amino acids. The germline V and J ends were trimmed by 6 bases and 13 bases, with 24 bases remaining between them. The germline V gene encodes CDR1 MGHDK and CDR2 SYGVNS. CDR3 sequence: CASSPLGVLGSSTF. The CDR3 region has the DNA TGTGCCAGCAGCCCCTTGGGGGTGTTGGGTTCGTCCACCTTC.

J is TRBJ2-1 and V is TRBV14; D is possibly TRBD1 (5 bases). From germline, CDR1 is SGHDN and CDR2 FVKESK. V gave up 0 bases and J gave up 9 bases, with 12 bases separating them. This CDR3 has 14 amino acids. CDR3 DNA sequence: TGTGCCAGCAGCCAAGATCAGGCAGGGCGTGAGCAGTTCTTC. Its translation: CASSQDQAGREQFF.

The chain employs TRBV11-1 and TRBJ2-3; 14 bases are shared with TRBD2. Germline trimming cut 5 bases from V and 3 bases from J; bases unmatched to any gene: 7. This CDR3 spans 17 amino acids. Germline V lookup: CDR1 SGHAT, CDR2 FQDESV (reference sequence). In nucleotides, the CDR3 is TGTGCCAGCAGCGCCGCCGGGACTAGCGGGAGAACAGATACGCAGTATTTT. It specifies CASSAAGTSGRTDTQYF. Full variable domain (rest looked up from reference TRBV11-1 and TRBJ2-3): EAEVAQSPRYKITEKSQAVAFWCDPISGHATLYWYRQILGQGPELLVQFQDESVVDDSQLPKDRFSAERLKGVDSTLKIQPAELGDSAMYLCASSAAGTSGRTDTQYFGPGTRLTVL.

The V call is TRBV29-1, the J call TRBJ2-7; TRBD1 is a possible D gene (6 bases). The CDR3 is 11 residues long. Trimming removed 6 bases at V and 1 base at J, with 7 bases between. Germline CDR1 and CDR2: SQVTM and ANQGSEA. CDR3 loop: CSVTGSYEQYF. CDR3 DNA: TGCAGCGTGACAGGTTCCTACGAGCAGTACTTC.

The gene calls are TRBV11-3 and TRBJ2-1; D is possibly TRBD1 (6 bases). Trimming took off 3 bases at V and 9 bases at J, with 9 bases between the two ends. The CDR3 has 12 amino acids. Germline CDR1 reads SGHNT; CDR2 reads YENEEA. CDR3 sequence: CASSFVQGEQFF. In DNA form, the CDR3 reads TGTGCCAGCAGCTTCGTACAGGGTGAGCAGTTCTTC.

Points on this clonotype: The junction does not match germline at one end; this may be a read error. The J gene is TRBJ1-2, the V gene TRBV24-1; perhaps TRBD1 as D (6 bases). CDR3 length equals 16 residues. The germline V gene encodes CDR1 KGHDR and CDR2 SFDVKD. CDR3 sequence reads: CATSGGSAGAKYGYTF. The CDR3 nucleotides are TGTGCCACCAGTGGGGGTTCGGCAGGGGCTAAATATGGCTACACCTTC.

This clonotype was counted only a few times. V and J are TRBV7-9 and TRBJ1-5; D is unresolved. CDR3 length equals 12 residues. Germline V gives CDR1 SEHNR, CDR2 FQNEAQ (reference sequence). Trimming removed 5 bases at V and 6 bases at J, with 8 bases between. CDR3: CASSRAGQPQHF. The CDR3 DNA sequence: TGTGCCAGCAGCAGAGCGGGTCAGCCCCAGCATTTT. The full variable domain, rest sourced from reference TRBV7-9 and TRBJ1-5, is DTGVSQNPRHKITKRGQNVTFRCDPISEHNRLYWYRQTLGQGPEFLTYFQNEAQLEKSRLLSDRFSAERPKGSFSTLEIQRTEQGDSAMYLCASSRAGQPQHFGDGTRLSIL.

The chain uses TRBV10-3 and TRBJ2-7; D possibly corresponds to TRBD2 (6 bases). V lost 2 bases, J lost 6 bases, and 8 bases lay in between. Germline V gene sequence: CDR1 ENHRY, CDR2 SYGVKD. The CDR3 consists of 12 residues. The DNA of the CDR3 is TGTGCCATCAGTGAGGGGGGACTCGAGCAGTACTTC. It yields the protein CAISEGGLEQYF.

The V and J genes are TRBV18 and TRBJ1-5; 8 nucleotides match TRBD1. The CDR3 runs to 16 residues. Trimming cost V 3 bases and J 0 bases; bases outside gene matches: 4. Germline-derived CDR1 and CDR2 are KGHSH and LQKENI. CDR3 residues: CASSPAGQGSNQPQHF. The CDR3, as DNA: TGTGCCAGCTCACCGGCTGGACAGGGTAGCAATCAGCCCCAGCATTTT.

The chain uses TRBV24-1 and TRBJ2-7; D call uncertain. V gave up 6 bases and J gave up 2 bases, with 16 bases separating them. The V gene's germline CDR1 is KGHDR and CDR2 SFDVKD. CDR3 length: 15 residues. The CDR3 sequence: CATSSTAESTYEQYF. CDR3 in DNA: TGTGCCACCAGTTCTACAGCCGAGAGTACCTACGAGCAGTACTTC.

This clonotype was picked up many times. The rearrangement links TRBV24-1 to TRBJ1-1, with a possible D match to TRBD1 (6 bases). This CDR3 spans 15 amino acids. Germline values: CDR1 KGHDR, CDR2 SFDVKD. The V gene lost 7 bases and the J gene lost 1 base, with 15 bases spanning the gap. The CDR3 sequence is CATRGGGSSNTEAFF. DNA of the CDR3: TGTGCCACCAGAGGGGGGGGCAGCTCGAACACTGAAGCTTTCTTT.